Shown below are 2 T cell receptor beta chains from a single sample sequenced in a study of control samples from healthy donors and cancer patients. Measured with immunoSEQ multiplex PCR; TCRdb has only the in-frame clones, and not every one. The table includes tens of thousands of clones, about 89% detected once. Sequenced material: PBMCs. The source is a woman aged 50 to 60 with colorectal cancer.

This clone was detected once. The genes are TRBV7-3 and TRBJ2-2; weak D call: TRBD2 (5 bases). The CDR3 runs to 14 residues. The ends were cut back, 5 bases at V and 1 base at J, with 8 bases in the middle. Germline V lookup: CDR1 SGHTA, CDR2 FQGTGA. For the CDR3, the DNA is TGTGCCAGCAGCAGGACTGTGAACACCGGGGAGCTGTTTTTT. Translating it yields CASSRTVNTGELFF.

The rearrangement joins TRBV10-2 to TRBJ2-2; 7 bases line up with TRBD1. The CDR3 is 14 amino acids. Germline values: CDR1 WSHSY, CDR2 SAAADI. J was trimmed by 7 bases and V by 4 bases; bases with no gene match: 6. The CDR3 DNA reads as TGCGCCAGCAGTGGTCAGGGGGACAGCGGGGAGCTGTTTTTT. This translates into CASSGQGDSGELFF.